This is a list of T cell receptor beta chains from one sample in a study of cytomegalovirus exposure and HLA in healthy donors. Only in-frame clones appear in the TCRdb table, and some are missing; sequencing was by immunoSEQ multiplex PCR. The sample lists around 180,000 clones; about 80% were seen once. Sequenced sample: PBMCs. The receptor set was obtained from a woman aged 40-49 years in good health and CMV-seronegative. CDR3s include the opening cysteine and the closing phenylalanine or tryptophan. The order of the fields is J gene, V gene, D gene, clone size, CDR3 protein, CDR3 DNA. The D gene is left open where the match is weak. Size is stated for part of the rows, as once, few or many counts, or as a class when the clone is expanded.

J: TRBJ2-3; V: TRBV7-8; D: TRBD2; size: .; CDR3: CASSSAGGPGGTDTQYF; DNA: TGTGCCAGCAGTTCAGCGGGAGGGCCTGGGGGCACAGATACGCAGTATTTT
J: TRBJ1-2; V: TRBV29-1; D: TRBD1; size: .; CDR3: CSVARQGDYGYTF; DNA: TGCAGCGTTGCCCGACAGGGTGACTATGGCTACACCTTC
J: TRBJ1-5; V: TRBV27; D: TRBD1; size: .; CDR3: CASGDGTVNQPQHF; DNA: TGTGCCAGCGGGGATGGGACAGTCAATCAGCCCCAGCATTTT
J: TRBJ2-3; V: TRBV11-3; D: .; size: .; CDR3: CASSLTSPPDTQYF; DNA: TGTGCCAGCAGTTTGACTAGTCCACCAGATACGCAGTATTTT
J: TRBJ1-5; V: TRBV2; D: .; size: .; CDR3: CASSEGRGWPQHF; DNA: TGTGCCAGCAGTGAAGGGCGGGGTTGGCCCCAGCATTTT
J: TRBJ2-5; V: TRBV5-4; D: TRBD2; size: .; CDR3: CASSTAGAQETQYF; DNA: TGTGCCAGCAGCACAGCGGGAGCCCAAGAGACCCAGTACTTC
J: TRBJ1-6; V: TRBV30; D: TRBD1; size: .; CDR3: CAWRTGGNSPLHF; DNA: TGTGCCTGGAGGACAGGGGGTAATTCACCCCTCCACTTT
J: TRBJ2-3; V: TRBV14; D: TRBD2; size: once; CDR3: CASSQDLGRAGDTQYF; DNA: TGTGCCAGCAGCCAAGATTTGGGGAGGGCTGGAGATACGCAGTATTTT
J: TRBJ2-3; V: TRBV5-1; D: TRBD1; size: .; CDR3: CASSPGQGSTDTQYF; DNA: TGCGCCAGCAGCCCGGGACAGGGGAGCACAGATACGCAGTATTTT
J: TRBJ1-5; V: TRBV15; D: .; size: .; CDR3: CATRIQGVGQPQHF; DNA: TGTGCCACCAGGATACAGGGTGTAGGGCAGCCCCAGCATTTT
J: TRBJ2-2; V: TRBV30; D: .; size: .; CDR3: CAWSPYLVGGTGELFF; DNA: TGTGCCTGGAGCCCCTACTTGGTCGGAGGGACCGGGGAGCTGTTTTTT
J: TRBJ1-5; V: TRBV2; D: TRBD1; size: .; CDR3: CASNTGQGGVQPQHF; DNA: TGTGCCAGCAACACAGGACAGGGGGGTGTTCAGCCCCAGCATTTT
J: TRBJ1-2; V: TRBV18; D: TRBD1; size: .; CDR3: CASSSVIREGASLKGYTF; DNA: TGTGCCAGCTCATCCGTGATTCGGGAGGGGGCGAGTCTGAAGGGCTACACCTTC
J: TRBJ2-5; V: TRBV6-1; D: .; size: .; CDR3: CASSVSLQETQYF; DNA: TGTGCCAGCAGTGTTAGTCTACAAGAGACCCAGTACTTC
J: TRBJ1-4; V: TRBV5-1; D: TRBD1; size: .; CDR3: CASSLGGQWGGTNEKLFF; DNA: TGCGCCAGCAGCTTGGGGGGACAGTGGGGAGGAACTAATGAAAAACTGTTTTTT
J: TRBJ1-5; V: TRBV19; D: .; size: .; CDR3: CASSIGHSNQPQHF; DNA: TGTGCCAGTAGTATCGGTCACAGCAATCAGCCCCAGCATTTT
J: TRBJ2-5; V: TRBV5-4; D: TRBD2; size: .; CDR3: CASSLPIGGLAGVETQYF; DNA: TGTGCCAGCAGCTTGCCTATTGGGGGGCTAGCGGGAGTAGAGACCCAGTACTTC
J: TRBJ1-2; V: TRBV5-1; D: .; size: few; CDR3: CASSLEGGTPFKGYTF; DNA: TGCGCCAGCAGCTTGGAAGGAGGGACCCCTTTTAAGGGCTACACCTTC
J: TRBJ2-1; V: TRBV7-3; D: .; size: .; CDR3: CASSLTPRRIYNEQFF; DNA: TGTGCCAGCAGCTTAACCCCTAGGAGGATCTACAATGAGCAGTTCTTC
J: TRBJ1-2; V: TRBV7-2; D: .; size: .; CDR3: CASSLVPKGLSYGYTF; DNA: TGTGCCAGCAGCTTAGTTCCCAAGGGGCTCAGTTATGGCTACACCTTC
J: TRBJ2-3; V: TRBV9; D: .; size: .; CDR3: CASSAYTDTQYF; DNA: TGTGCCAGCAGCGCGTACACAGATACGCAGTATTTT
J: TRBJ2-1; V: TRBV7-3; D: .; size: .; CDR3: CASSLGSEGQFF; DNA: TGTGCCAGCAGCCTGGGGAGCGAGGGGCAGTTCTTC
J: TRBJ1-4; V: TRBV30; D: TRBD1; size: .; CDR3: CAGRRGPFGYEKLFF; DNA: TGTGCCGGCCGCAGGGGGCCGTTTGGCTATGAAAAACTGTTTTTT
J: TRBJ2-1; V: TRBV6-1; D: TRBD1; size: .; CDR3: CASRGQSIGEQFF; DNA: TGTGCCAGCAGGGGACAGTCCATTGGGGAGCAGTTCTTC
J: TRBJ2-5; V: TRBV30; D: .; size: .; CDR3: CAWGLQETQYF; DNA: TGTGCCTGGGGACTACAAGAGACCCAGTACTTC
J: TRBJ1-2; V: TRBV11-1; D: .; size: .; CDR3: CASSDKRGHAAVYGYTF; DNA: TGTGCCAGCAGCGATAAGCGAGGTCACGCAGCGGTCTATGGCTACACCTTC
J: TRBJ1-4; V: TRBV7-9; D: TRBD1; size: .; CDR3: CASSLAGTGTEKLFF; DNA: TGTGCCAGCAGCTTAGCCGGGACAGGGACTGAAAAACTGTTTTTT
J: TRBJ2-1; V: TRBV9; D: TRBD2; size: .; CDR3: CASSVGLGYNEQFF; DNA: TGTGCCAGCAGCGTGGGACTAGGCTACAATGAGCAGTTCTTC
J: TRBJ1-4; V: TRBV6-6; D: .; size: .; CDR3: CASSYGRATNEKLFF; DNA: TGTGCCAGCAGTTACGGCAGGGCAACTAATGAAAAACTGTTTTTT
J: TRBJ2-1; V: TRBV7-9; D: TRBD2; size: few; CDR3: CASSLGLAGGLLFF; DNA: TGTGCCAGCAGCTTAGGACTAGCGGGAGGGCTGCTGTTCTTC
J: TRBJ2-1; V: TRBV30; D: TRBD1; size: .; CDR3: CAWSVRRGLEQFF; DNA: TGTGCCTGGAGTGTACGAAGGGGGCTGGAGCAGTTCTTC
J: TRBJ1-3; V: TRBV15; D: .; size: .; CDR3: CATSRAGTGNTIYF; DNA: TGTGCCACCAGCAGGGCAGGGACTGGAAACACCATATATTTT
J: TRBJ2-1; V: TRBV7-2; D: TRBD2; size: once; CDR3: CASSLEGAGGGNEQFF; DNA: TGTGCCAGCAGCTTAGAAGGTGCGGGAGGGGGCAATGAGCAGTTCTTC
J: TRBJ2-5; V: TRBV4-1; D: .; size: .; CDR3: CASSLNGLGQETQYF; DNA: TGCGCCAGCAGCCTTAACGGACTTGGCCAAGAGACCCAGTACTTC
J: TRBJ2-3; V: TRBV9; D: .; size: .; CDR3: CASSVGGPLGDTQYF; DNA: TGTGCCAGCAGCGTCGGGGGGCCCCTGGGAGATACGCAGTATTTT
J: TRBJ2-7; V: TRBV28; D: TRBD1; size: .; CDR3: CASNPGQSYEQYF; DNA: TGTGCCAGCAACCCGGGACAGTCCTACGAGCAGTACTTC
J: TRBJ2-1; V: TRBV6-5; D: .; size: .; CDR3: CASYRVEGNEQFF; DNA: TGTGCCAGTTATAGGGTGGAGGGCAATGAGCAGTTCTTC
J: TRBJ1-3; V: TRBV18; D: .; size: .; CDR3: CASSPPRYTSGNTIYF; DNA: TGTGCCAGCTCACCACCGCGGTACACCTCTGGAAACACCATATATTTT
J: TRBJ2-1; V: TRBV19; D: .; size: .; CDR3: CASSRDSYVNEQFF; DNA: TGTGCCAGTAGCCGGGACTCGTATGTCAATGAGCAGTTCTTC
J: TRBJ1-1; V: TRBV6-5; D: TRBD1; size: few; CDR3: CASWDSSNTEAFF; DNA: TGTGCCAGCTGGGACAGCTCGAACACTGAAGCTTTCTTT
J: TRBJ2-5; V: TRBV19; D: TRBD1; size: .; CDR3: CASAMGGTGAFQETQYF; DNA: TGTGCCAGTGCGATGGGGGGGACAGGGGCCTTCCAAGAGACCCAGTACTTC
J: TRBJ2-1; V: TRBV5-6; D: TRBD1; size: few; CDR3: CASSSPDRGYNEQFF; DNA: TGTGCCAGCAGCTCCCCGGACAGGGGCTACAATGAGCAGTTCTTC
J: TRBJ2-3; V: TRBV7-9; D: TRBD2; size: .; CDR3: CASSLTLAGGDTQYF; DNA: TGTGCCAGCAGCTTAACCCTAGCGGGAGGAGATACGCAGTATTTT
J: TRBJ2-2; V: TRBV11-2; D: .; size: .; CDR3: CASRVGGITGELFF; DNA: TGTGCCAGCAGGGTGGGAGGTATCACCGGGGAGCTGTTTTTT
J: TRBJ2-5; V: TRBV2; D: TRBD2; size: .; CDR3: CASSIRGGAGGQETQYF; DNA: TGTGCCAGCAGTATCCGTGGGGGAGCGGGAGGGCAAGAGACCCAGTACTTC
J: TRBJ1-5; V: TRBV6-5; D: TRBD1; size: .; CDR3: CASSPDRGNQPQHF; DNA: TGTGCCAGCAGCCCGGACAGGGGGAACCAGCCCCAGCATTTT
J: TRBJ2-2; V: TRBV4-3; D: TRBD1; size: .; CDR3: CASSQGARTGGWGGELFF; DNA: TGCGCCAGCAGCCAAGGGGCAAGGACAGGGGGATGGGGCGGGGAGCTGTTTTTT
J: TRBJ1-4; V: TRBV20-1; D: .; size: once; CDR3: CGGTLNEKLFF; DNA: TGTGGCGGGACGTTAAATGAAAAACTGTTTTTT
J: TRBJ2-7; V: TRBV27; D: .; size: few; CDR3: CASSSGTKVYEQYF; DNA: TGTGCCAGCAGTTCGGGGACAAAGGTATACGAGCAGTACTTC
J: TRBJ2-1; V: TRBV27; D: .; size: .; CDR3: CASSSLGYASYNEQFF; DNA: TGTGCCAGCAGTTCCCTGGGCTACGCGTCCTACAATGAGCAGTTCTTC
J: TRBJ1-2; V: TRBV29-1; D: .; size: .; CDR3: CSVERGYYGYTF; DNA: TGCAGCGTTGAACGGGGTTACTATGGCTACACCTTC
J: TRBJ2-1; V: TRBV6-6; D: .; size: .; CDR3: CASRRSWNEQFF; DNA: TGTGCCAGCAGGAGATCGTGGAATGAGCAGTTCTTC
J: TRBJ1-1; V: TRBV7-9; D: .; size: .; CDR3: CASSLAAGGSEAFF; DNA: TGTGCCAGCAGCCTCGCAGCCGGAGGCTCTGAAGCTTTCTTT
J: TRBJ1-2; V: TRBV30; D: TRBD1; size: .; CDR3: CAWTKRGGQGDGYTF; DNA: TGTGCCTGGACCAAACGGGGGGGACAGGGGGATGGCTACACCTTC
J: TRBJ1-1; V: TRBV11-3; D: .; size: .; CDR3: CASRSTGFEAFF; DNA: TGTGCCAGCAGATCCACAGGGTTTGAAGCTTTCTTT
J: TRBJ1-1; V: TRBV18; D: .; size: .; CDR3: CASSPPSVNTEAFF; DNA: TGTGCCAGCTCACCACCGTCGGTGAACACTGAAGCTTTCTTT
J: TRBJ2-1; V: TRBV7-6; D: .; size: .; CDR3: CASSLALANEQFF; DNA: TGTGCCAGCAGCTTAGCCCTAGCTAATGAGCAGTTCTTC
J: TRBJ1-5; V: TRBV5-6; D: .; size: .; CDR3: CASSLGGYSNQPQHF; DNA: TGTGCCAGCAGCTTGGGAGGTTATAGCAATCAGCCCCAGCATTTT
J: TRBJ1-4; V: TRBV5-6; D: TRBD1; size: medium-sized; CDR3: CASSLPRQGANEKLFF; DNA: TGTGCCAGCAGCTTACCCAGACAGGGGGCTAATGAAAAACTGTTTTTT
J: TRBJ1-4; V: TRBV27; D: .; size: once; CDR3: CASSPQRDEKLFF; DNA: TGTGCCAGCTCTCCCCAGAGGGATGAAAAACTGTTTTTT